This TCR beta chain is from a study of T cell responses to AZD1222 COVID-19 vaccine. The study, taken as a whole, reports: Spike-specific TCR breadth and depth rose after two AZD1222 doses. The number of AZD1222 recipients seropositive at baseline was only 5 to 7. Only after the peak T cell response were repertoires sampled.

Note on this clone: The antigen is undetermined.

Second-dose groups at about 4 or about 12 weeks were pooled. Clones were sequenced by immunoSEQ multiplex PCR, and TCRdb holds only the in-frame ones, with some missing. The data contain around 130,000 clones, around 90% of them singletons. In germline, CDR1 is SNHLY, CDR2 FYNNEI. J was trimmed by 3 bases and V by 3 bases; bases with no gene match: 2. The CDR3 covers 15 residues. The TCR originated in an adult who received the AZD1222 COVID-19 vaccine. The rearrangement joins TRBV2 to TRBJ2-3; 11 nucleotides agree with TRBD2. This sample comprised peripheral blood, obtained 28 days after the second AZD1222 dose. The CDR3 sequence is CASSERLAGTDTQYF. CDR3 bases: TGTGCCAGCAGTGAGCGACTAGCGGGGACAGATACGCAGTATTTT.